This is a list of T cell receptor beta chains from one sample in a study of long-term antiretroviral therapy in people with HIV. The assay was immunoSEQ multiplex PCR, and TCRdb's table has in-frame clones only and misses some. The sample consists of 30,000 to 40,000 clones, roughly 77% of them appearing once. Source: unsorted PBMCs, taken 1.9 years after starting antiretroviral therapy. The receptors shown here come from a man between 18 and 29 years old with HIV. Each CDR3 is given with its conserved first and last residue. D genes are given only for firm matches. Only some rows state a clone size, as once, few, many or a class for expanded clones.

abundance,d_gene,j_gene,v_gene,CDR3nt,CDR3aa
NA,NA,TRBJ2-7,TRBV19,TGTGCCAGTAGTATAGATGCTGGACAGAACAACGAGCAGTACTTC,CASSIDAGQNNEQYF
NA,TRBD1,TRBJ2-3,TRBV18,TGTGCCAGCTCACCACCGGCAAGGGGGCACACAGATACGCAGTATTTT,CASSPPARGHTDTQYF
NA,NA,TRBJ2-3,TRBV18,TGTGCCAGCTCACCCCTCACGATAGGGACCACAGATACGCAGTATTTT,CASSPLTIGTTDTQYF
NA,NA,TRBJ1-2,TRBV4-1,TGCGCCAGCAGCCAAGAGGCCAGGAGTTATGGCTACACCTTC,CASSQEARSYGYTF
NA,NA,TRBJ1-2,TRBV5-1,TGCGCCAGCAGCTTGGACAACAGATTACCCCAAGCTAACTATGGCTACACCTTC,CASSLDNRLPQANYGYTF
NA,NA,TRBJ2-5,TRBV28,TGTGCCAGCAGTTCTGGGGGGGCAGGGCGGTTGGAGACCCAGTACTTC,CASSSGGAGRLETQYF
NA,TRBD1,TRBJ1-2,TRBV7-8,TGTGCCAGCAGCTACGAAGCCGGGACAGGGTCCTTC,CASSYEAGTGSF
NA,TRBD2,TRBJ2-1,TRBV19,TGTGCCAGTAAACGGGCTAGCGGGGGTTACAATGAGCAGTTCTTC,CASKRASGGYNEQFF
NA,NA,TRBJ1-1,TRBV11-2,TGTGCCAGCAGCTCGAGGACCGGTTGGACTGAAGCTTTCTTT,CASSSRTGWTEAFF
NA,NA,TRBJ1-1,TRBV7-6,TGTGCCAGCAGCCCTAGAGAGAACACTGAAGCTTTCTTT,CASSPRENTEAFF
NA,NA,TRBJ1-2,TRBV4-1,TGCGCCAGCAGCCAAGATCTGGCCCTTAGTCGGAGCTATGGCTACACCTTC,CASSQDLALSRSYGYTF
NA,NA,TRBJ1-1,TRBV29-1,TGCAGCGTTGAATCGGGGAACACTGAAGCTTTCTTT,CSVESGNTEAFF
NA,NA,TRBJ2-3,TRBV5-4,TGTGCCAGCAGCTTGGACAGGGAAGATACGCAGTATTTT,CASSLDREDTQYF
NA,NA,TRBJ2-1,TRBV14,TGTGCCAGCAGCAACCACAGGGAGGGGACCTACAATGAGCAGTTCTTC,CASSNHREGTYNEQFF
NA,NA,TRBJ2-1,TRBV29-1,TGCAGCGTGGGACTCGACAGCAGCTCCTACAATGAGCAGTTCTTC,CSVGLDSSSYNEQFF
NA,NA,TRBJ1-6,TRBV4-1,TGCGCCAGCAGCTCTGAGGAGGGGAATTCACCCCTCCACTTT,CASSSEEGNSPLHF
NA,NA,TRBJ1-6,TRBV7-9,TGTGCCAGCAGACCGGGAGGGCCCGGGGCCCTCCACTTT,CASRPGGPGALHF
NA,NA,TRBJ1-2,TRBV18,TGTGCCAGCTCTCGCGAGGGAACAGGAGGCTATGGCTACACCTTC,CASSREGTGGYGYTF
NA,NA,TRBJ1-4,TRBV2,TGTGCCAGCAATGCCCCCCGACAGGCAACTAATGAAAAACTGTTTTTT,CASNAPRQATNEKLFF
few,TRBD1,TRBJ1-6,TRBV5-4,TGTGCCAGCAGCTGGGACAGGGGTTTTTCACCCCTCCACTTT,CASSWDRGFSPLHF
NA,NA,TRBJ2-4,TRBV19,TGTGCCAGCAGCAGGGGGGTCAAAAACATTCAGTACTTC,CASSRGVKNIQYF
NA,NA,TRBJ1-3,TRBV27,TGTGCCAGCAGTTTGGGCCTCTCTGGAAACACCATATATTTT,CASSLGLSGNTIYF